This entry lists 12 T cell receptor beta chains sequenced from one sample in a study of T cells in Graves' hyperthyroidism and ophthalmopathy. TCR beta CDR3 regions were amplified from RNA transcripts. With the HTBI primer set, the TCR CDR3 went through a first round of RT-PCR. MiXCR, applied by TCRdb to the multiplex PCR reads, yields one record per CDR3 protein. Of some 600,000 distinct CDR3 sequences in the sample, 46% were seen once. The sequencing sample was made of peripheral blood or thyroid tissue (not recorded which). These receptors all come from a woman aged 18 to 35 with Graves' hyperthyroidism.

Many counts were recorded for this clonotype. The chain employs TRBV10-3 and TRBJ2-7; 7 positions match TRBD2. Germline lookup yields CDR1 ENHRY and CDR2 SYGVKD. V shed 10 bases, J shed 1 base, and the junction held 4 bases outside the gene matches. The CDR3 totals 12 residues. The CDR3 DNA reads TGTGCCACAGCACTAGCGTCCTACGAGCAGTACTTC. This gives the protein CATALASYEQYF.

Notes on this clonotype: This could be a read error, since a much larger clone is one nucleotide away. The CDR3 here is CASSLPQYHGHTF. CDR3 nucleotides: TGTGCCAGCAGCTTACCCCAGTATCATGGCCACACCTTC. The chain links TRBV25-1 to TRBJ1-2; D gene ambiguous. The CDR3 is 13 residues long. Germline V CDR1 and CDR2: MGHDK, SYGVNS.

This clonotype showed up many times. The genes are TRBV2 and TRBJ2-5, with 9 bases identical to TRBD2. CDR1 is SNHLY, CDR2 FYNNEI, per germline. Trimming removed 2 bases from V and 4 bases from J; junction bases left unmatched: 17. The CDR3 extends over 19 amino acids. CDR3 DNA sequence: TGTGCCAGCAGTGAAACGAGGGCTAGCGGGATAACGGGCCGAGAGACCCAGTACTTC. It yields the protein CASSETRASGITGRETQYF.

The CDR3 region has the DNA TGTGCCAGCATCCACAGGGAAAGAGAGACCCAGTACTTC. Protein sequence: CASIHRERETQYF. The chain combines TRBV9 with TRBJ2-5; tentative D call: TRBD1 (6 bases). V was shortened by 6 bases and J by 4 bases, with 13 bases between the two germline ends. From germline, CDR1 is SGDLS and CDR2 YYNGEE. The CDR3 length is 13 residues.

The CDR3 nucleotides are TGTGCCAGCAGTACCTCAGGGGTACAGGAAGATGGCTACACCTTC. Amino acid sequence: CASSTSGVQEDGYTF. This chain links TRBV25-1 with TRBJ1-2, with D possibly being TRBD1 (6 bases). CDR1 is MGHDK and CDR2 is SYGVNS in the germline V gene. This CDR3 is built from 15 residues. Trimming took off 5 bases at V and 6 bases at J, with 19 bases between the two ends.

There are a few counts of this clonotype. The chain's CDR3 is CASSSGREYGYTF. In DNA form, the CDR3 reads TGTGCCAGCAGTAGCGGCAGGGAATATGGCTACACCTTC. This chain joins TRBV25-1 and TRBJ1-2; a possible D gene is TRBD1 (5 bases). V shed 5 bases and J shed 5 bases, with 12 bases lying between them. The CDR3 is made up of 13 amino acids. Germline loops: CDR1 MGHDK, CDR2 SYGVNS.

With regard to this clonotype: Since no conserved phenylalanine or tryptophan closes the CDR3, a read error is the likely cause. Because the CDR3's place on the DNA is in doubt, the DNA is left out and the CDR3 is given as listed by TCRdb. CDR3 amino acids: CASSGRTENT. V gene TRBV7-9 combines with J gene TRBJ2-5; the table's D call TRBD1 went unverified against the DNA. Germline V gene data show CDR1 as SEHNR and CDR2 as FQNEAQ (reference sequence). The CDR3 contains 10 residues when both ends are counted.

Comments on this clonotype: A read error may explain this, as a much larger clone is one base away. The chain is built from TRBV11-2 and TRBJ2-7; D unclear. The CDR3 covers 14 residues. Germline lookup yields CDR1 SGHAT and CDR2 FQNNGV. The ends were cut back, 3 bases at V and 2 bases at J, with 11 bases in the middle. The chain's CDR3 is CASSFEAGTYEQYF. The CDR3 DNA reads TGTGCCAGCAGCTTCGAGGCAGGAACCTACGAGCAGTACTTC. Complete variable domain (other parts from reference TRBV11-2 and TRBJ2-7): EAGVAQSPRYKIIEKRQSVAFWCNPISGHATLYWYQQILGQGPKLLIQFQNNGVVDDSQLPKDRFSAERLKGVDSTLKIQPAKLEDSAVYLCASSFEAGTYEQYFGPGTRLTVT.

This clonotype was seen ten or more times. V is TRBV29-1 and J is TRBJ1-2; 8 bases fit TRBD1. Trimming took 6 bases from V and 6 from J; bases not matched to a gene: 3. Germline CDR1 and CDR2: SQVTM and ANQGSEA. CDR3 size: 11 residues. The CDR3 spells CSVWTGNGYTF. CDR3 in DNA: TGCAGCGTCTGGACAGGGAATGGCTACACCTTC.

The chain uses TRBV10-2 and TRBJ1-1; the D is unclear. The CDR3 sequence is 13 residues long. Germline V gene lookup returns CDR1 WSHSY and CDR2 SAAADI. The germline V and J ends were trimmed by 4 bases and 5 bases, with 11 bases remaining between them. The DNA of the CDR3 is TGCGCCAGCAGTGGGCTCAGAAGGACTGAAGCTTTCTTT. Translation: CASSGLRRTEAFF.

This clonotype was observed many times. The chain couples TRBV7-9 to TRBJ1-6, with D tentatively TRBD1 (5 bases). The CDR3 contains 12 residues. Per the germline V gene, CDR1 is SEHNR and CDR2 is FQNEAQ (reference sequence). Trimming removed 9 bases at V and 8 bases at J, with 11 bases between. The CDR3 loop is CASQGVDSPLHF. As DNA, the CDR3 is TGTGCCAGTCAGGGTGTCGATTCACCCCTCCACTTT.

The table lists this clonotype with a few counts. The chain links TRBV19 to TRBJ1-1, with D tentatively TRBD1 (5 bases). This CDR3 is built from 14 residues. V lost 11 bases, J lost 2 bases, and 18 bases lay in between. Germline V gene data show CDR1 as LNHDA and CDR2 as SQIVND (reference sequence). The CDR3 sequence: CAARGVGVNTEAFF. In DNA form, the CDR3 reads TGTGCCGCAAGGGGAGTCGGGGTAAACACTGAAGCTTTCTTT.